This is a list of T cell receptor beta chains from one sample in a study of CD8+ T cells in alopecia areata. Profiling relied on immunoSEQ multiplex PCR, and the TCRdb table lists in-frame clones only, not all of them. The repertoire includes 60,000 to 70,000 clones, approximately 46% of them detected once, and about 15% sits in the top ten. The sample in question was CD8+ T cells sorted from blood, obtained at week 0. These receptors were obtained from a human donor with alopecia areata. Both conserved end residues are part of each CDR3. The order of the fields is D gene, V gene, clone size, J gene, CDR3 protein, CDR3 DNA. D genes are given only for firm matches. Clone size, where shown, is once, few, many, or a class for clones that have expanded.

d_call: -; v_call: TRBV29-1; clone_size: -; j_call: TRBJ2-7; cdr3_aa: CSVQGHEQYF; cdr3_nt: TGCAGCGTTCAGGGCCACGAGCAGTACTTC
d_call: TRBD2; v_call: TRBV4-2; clone_size: -; j_call: TRBJ2-2; cdr3_aa: CASSQELASAGELFF; cdr3_nt: TGTGCCAGCAGCCAAGAACTAGCGAGCGCCGGGGAGCTGTTTTTT
d_call: -; v_call: TRBV19; clone_size: few; j_call: TRBJ2-1; cdr3_aa: CASSIGYWAPINEQFF; cdr3_nt: TGTGCCAGTAGTATCGGTTACTGGGCACCCATCAATGAGCAGTTCTTC
d_call: -; v_call: TRBV9; clone_size: -; j_call: TRBJ2-7; cdr3_aa: CASSPYRDGPYEQYF; cdr3_nt: TGTGCCAGCAGCCCGTACCGGGACGGTCCCTACGAGCAGTACTTC
d_call: TRBD1; v_call: TRBV6-5; clone_size: few; j_call: TRBJ2-1; cdr3_aa: CASSINPSGGYEQFF; cdr3_nt: TGTGCCAGCAGTATCAACCCATCAGGGGGCTATGAGCAGTTCTTC
d_call: TRBD2; v_call: TRBV19; clone_size: -; j_call: TRBJ2-5; cdr3_aa: CASSIGAGTQETQYF; cdr3_nt: TGTGCCAGTAGTATCGGAGCGGGGACTCAAGAGACCCAGTACTTC
d_call: -; v_call: TRBV7-3; clone_size: -; j_call: TRBJ2-3; cdr3_aa: CASNHGLTDTQYF; cdr3_nt: TGTGCCAGCAATCACGGTTTAACAGATACGCAGTATTTT
d_call: -; v_call: TRBV2; clone_size: few; j_call: TRBJ2-7; cdr3_aa: CASHEMAGSYEQYF; cdr3_nt: TGTGCCAGCCATGAAATGGCAGGTTCCTACGAGCAGTACTTC
d_call: -; v_call: TRBV23-1; clone_size: many; j_call: TRBJ2-1; cdr3_aa: CASSQEGSNEQFF; cdr3_nt: TGCGCCAGCAGCCAAGAGGGTTCCAATGAGCAGTTCTTC
d_call: -; v_call: TRBV6-6; clone_size: -; j_call: TRBJ1-2; cdr3_aa: CASSYITDYGYTF; cdr3_nt: TGTGCCAGCAGTTACATCACAGACTATGGCTACACCTTC
d_call: -; v_call: TRBV18; clone_size: -; j_call: TRBJ2-2; cdr3_aa: CASSPGSTGELFF; cdr3_nt: TGTGCCAGCTCACCAGGCTCAACCGGGGAGCTGTTTTTT
d_call: -; v_call: TRBV9; clone_size: -; j_call: TRBJ2-7; cdr3_aa: CASSPFWSVKGYEQYF; cdr3_nt: TGTGCCAGCTCACCTTTCTGGAGCGTTAAGGGCTACGAGCAGTACTTC
d_call: -; v_call: TRBV29-1; clone_size: -; j_call: TRBJ2-1; cdr3_aa: CSVAGPSYNEQFF; cdr3_nt: TGCAGCGTTGCTGGTCCCTCCTACAATGAGCAGTTCTTC
d_call: -; v_call: TRBV30; clone_size: -; j_call: TRBJ2-7; cdr3_aa: CAWNGQSYEQYF; cdr3_nt: TGTGCCTGGAATGGACAGTCCTACGAGCAGTACTTC
d_call: TRBD1; v_call: TRBV7-8; clone_size: -; j_call: TRBJ2-5; cdr3_aa: CASSLGTGGGETQYF; cdr3_nt: TGTGCCAGCAGCTTAGGGACAGGGGGCGGGGAGACCCAGTACTTC
d_call: -; v_call: TRBV2; clone_size: few; j_call: TRBJ2-6; cdr3_aa: CASRPDWGSGANVLTF; cdr3_nt: TGTGCCAGCAGGCCAGACTGGGGGTCTGGGGCCAACGTCCTGACTTTC
d_call: -; v_call: TRBV30; clone_size: -; j_call: TRBJ2-1; cdr3_aa: CARADGGNEQFF; cdr3_nt: TGTGCCCGGGCAGACGGGGGCAATGAGCAGTTCTTC
d_call: -; v_call: TRBV29-1; clone_size: few; j_call: TRBJ2-4; cdr3_aa: CSAEVKNIQYF; cdr3_nt: TGCAGCGCTGAAGTCAAAAACATTCAGTACTTC
d_call: -; v_call: TRBV5-8; clone_size: -; j_call: TRBJ2-7; cdr3_aa: CASSPPGRGLNEQYF; cdr3_nt: TGTGCCAGCAGCCCCCCCGGGAGGGGGCTAAACGAGCAGTACTTC
d_call: TRBD2; v_call: TRBV30; clone_size: -; j_call: TRBJ2-4; cdr3_aa: CASKLLAGAAAKNIQYF; cdr3_nt: TGTGCCTCGAAGCTCCTAGCGGGAGCTGCAGCCAAAAACATTCAGTACTTC
d_call: -; v_call: TRBV28; clone_size: few; j_call: TRBJ2-5; cdr3_aa: CASRAGPEEETQYF; cdr3_nt: TGTGCCAGCAGAGCGGGTCCAGAGGAAGAGACCCAGTACTTC
d_call: -; v_call: TRBV27; clone_size: once; j_call: TRBJ2-3; cdr3_aa: CASSLPGPADTQYF; cdr3_nt: TGTGCCAGCAGTCTACCGGGGCCAGCAGATACGCAGTATTTT
d_call: -; v_call: TRBV29-1; clone_size: -; j_call: TRBJ2-1; cdr3_aa: CSVEQRSSYNEQFF; cdr3_nt: TGCAGCGTAGAACAACGAAGCTCCTACAATGAGCAGTTCTTC
d_call: -; v_call: TRBV15; clone_size: few; j_call: TRBJ2-1; cdr3_aa: CATSRGLEKEQFF; cdr3_nt: TGTGCCACCAGCAGAGGGCTAGAGAAAGAGCAGTTCTTC
d_call: TRBD2; v_call: TRBV5-4; clone_size: few; j_call: TRBJ2-1; cdr3_aa: CASILESGGFVQFF; cdr3_nt: TGTGCCAGCATCCTGGAAAGCGGGGGATTCGTGCAGTTCTTC
d_call: TRBD2; v_call: TRBV30; clone_size: -; j_call: TRBJ2-3; cdr3_aa: CAWNLAGGTQYF; cdr3_nt: TGTGCCTGGAATCTAGCGGGAGGTACGCAGTATTTT
d_call: -; v_call: TRBV28; clone_size: -; j_call: TRBJ2-3; cdr3_aa: CASSLKVDTQYF; cdr3_nt: TGTGCCAGCAGCCTCAAAGTGGATACGCAGTATTTT
d_call: -; v_call: TRBV29-1; clone_size: -; j_call: TRBJ1-2; cdr3_aa: CSVWSNYGYTF; cdr3_nt: TGCAGCGTTTGGTCTAACTATGGCTACACCTTC
d_call: TRBD2; v_call: TRBV29-1; clone_size: -; j_call: TRBJ2-4; cdr3_aa: CSVSGLAVLAKNIQYF; cdr3_nt: TGCAGCGTTTCGGGACTAGCGGTTCTAGCCAAAAACATTCAGTACTTC
d_call: TRBD2; v_call: TRBV6-4; clone_size: -; j_call: TRBJ2-3; cdr3_aa: CASSSGTSGSGTDTQYF; cdr3_nt: TGTGCCAGCAGTTCCGGGACTAGCGGGAGCGGTACAGATACGCAGTATTTT
d_call: -; v_call: TRBV29-1; clone_size: few; j_call: TRBJ1-1; cdr3_aa: CSVGRGMNTEAFF; cdr3_nt: TGCAGCGTTGGGCGGGGCATGAACACTGAAGCTTTCTTT
d_call: -; v_call: TRBV28; clone_size: -; j_call: TRBJ2-5; cdr3_aa: CASSSPLAWRANQETQYF; cdr3_nt: TGTGCCAGCAGTTCCCCTCTAGCTTGGCGGGCAAACCAAGAGACCCAGTACTTC
d_call: -; v_call: TRBV27; clone_size: -; j_call: TRBJ2-1; cdr3_aa: CASSSAKGAEQFF; cdr3_nt: TGTGCCAGCAGTTCAGCGAAGGGTGCGGAGCAGTTCTTC
d_call: -; v_call: TRBV12-5; clone_size: -; j_call: TRBJ2-2; cdr3_aa: CASAPGAGELFF; cdr3_nt: TGTGCTAGTGCCCCGGGAGCCGGGGAGCTGTTTTTT
d_call: TRBD1; v_call: TRBV11-3; clone_size: few; j_call: TRBJ2-6; cdr3_aa: CASSSRQGPGANVLTF; cdr3_nt: TGTGCCAGCAGCTCGAGACAGGGACCTGGGGCCAACGTCCTGACTTTC
d_call: TRBD1; v_call: TRBV27; clone_size: -; j_call: TRBJ2-1; cdr3_aa: CASSYWGDRGNEQFF; cdr3_nt: TGTGCCAGCAGTTACTGGGGGGACAGGGGGAATGAGCAGTTCTTC
d_call: -; v_call: TRBV13; clone_size: few; j_call: TRBJ2-7; cdr3_aa: CASSARPGRDEQYF; cdr3_nt: TGTGCCAGCAGCGCCAGACCGGGACGCGACGAGCAGTACTTC
d_call: -; v_call: TRBV19; clone_size: few; j_call: TRBJ1-1; cdr3_aa: CASSTRNQHTEAFF; cdr3_nt: TGTGCCAGTAGTACGAGGAATCAGCACACTGAAGCTTTCTTT
d_call: TRBD1; v_call: TRBV30; clone_size: -; j_call: TRBJ1-1; cdr3_aa: CAWGQGALTEAFF; cdr3_nt: TGTGCCTGGGGACAGGGGGCTCTCACTGAAGCTTTCTTT
d_call: -; v_call: TRBV29-1; clone_size: -; j_call: TRBJ1-2; cdr3_aa: CSVVTGSGGYTF; cdr3_nt: TGCAGCGTAGTTACAGGGTCGGGAGGCTACACCTTC
d_call: TRBD1; v_call: TRBV9; clone_size: -; j_call: TRBJ2-1; cdr3_aa: CASSGRQGVRLAQFF; cdr3_nt: TGTGCCAGCAGCGGCCGACAGGGGGTACGGCTAGCGCAGTTCTTC
d_call: TRBD1; v_call: TRBV29-1; clone_size: -; j_call: TRBJ1-1; cdr3_aa: CSVPGWDRNTEAFF; cdr3_nt: TGCAGCGTCCCAGGGTGGGACAGGAACACTGAAGCTTTCTTT
d_call: TRBD2; v_call: TRBV9; clone_size: -; j_call: TRBJ2-2; cdr3_aa: CASRAGGDAGELFF; cdr3_nt: TGTGCCAGCAGAGCGGGAGGGGACGCCGGGGAGCTGTTTTTT
d_call: TRBD2; v_call: TRBV29-1; clone_size: once; j_call: TRBJ2-2; cdr3_aa: CSVRGGTGELFF; cdr3_nt: TGCAGCGTTCGGGGGGGCACCGGGGAGCTGTTTTTT